This T cell receptor (beta chain) was found in a study of T-cell reconstitution after alpha-beta-depleted transplantation in children. The TCRbeta library was prepared with unique molecular identifiers. TCRdb redid the calling of the PCR reads with MiXCR, one entry per CDR3 protein. This sample has some 250,000 distinct CDR3 sequences; about 12% occur once, and the top ten carry around 2.5%. This clonotype was detected only a few times. CDR1 and CDR2 from the germline V gene are KGHSY and FQNENV. V was trimmed by 0 bases and J by 6 bases, leaving 3 bases between them. This CDR3 is 13 amino acids long.

The source of this sequence is a human donor who donated a stem cell graft to a child with acute lymphoblastic leukemia. V gene TRBV16 combines with J gene TRBJ1-6; no clear D. Sequencing used PBMCs from the stem cell graft donor, obtained from the stem cell graft. The CDR3 DNA is TGTGCCAGCAGCCAATCCCCTAATTCACCCCTCCACTTT. This codes for CASSQSPNSPLHF. The whole variable domain, remainder taken from reference TRBV16 and TRBJ1-6, is GEEVAQTPKHLVRGEGQKAKLYCAPIKGHSYVFWYQQVLKNEFKFLISFQNENVFDETGMPKERFSAKCLPNSPCSLEIQATKLEDSAVYFCASSQSPNSPLHFGNGTRLTVT.